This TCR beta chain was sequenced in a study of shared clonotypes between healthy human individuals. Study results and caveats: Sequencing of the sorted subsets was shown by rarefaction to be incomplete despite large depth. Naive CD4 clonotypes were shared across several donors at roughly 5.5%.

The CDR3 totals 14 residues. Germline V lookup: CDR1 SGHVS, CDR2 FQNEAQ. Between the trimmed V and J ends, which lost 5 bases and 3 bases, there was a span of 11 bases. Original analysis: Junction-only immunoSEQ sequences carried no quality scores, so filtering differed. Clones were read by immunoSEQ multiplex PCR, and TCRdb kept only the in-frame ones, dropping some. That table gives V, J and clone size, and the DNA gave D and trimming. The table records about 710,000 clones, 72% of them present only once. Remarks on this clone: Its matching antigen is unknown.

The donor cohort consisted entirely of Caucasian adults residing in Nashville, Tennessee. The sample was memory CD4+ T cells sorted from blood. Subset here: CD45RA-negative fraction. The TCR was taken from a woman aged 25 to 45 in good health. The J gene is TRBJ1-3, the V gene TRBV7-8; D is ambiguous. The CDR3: CASSPGGSGNTIYF. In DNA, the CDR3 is TGTGCCAGCAGCCCAGGAGGGAGTGGAAACACCATATATTTT.